A selection of T cell receptor beta chains follows, all from one sample in a study of low-dose radiotherapy and immunotherapy resistance in tumors. TCRdb called the reads again in MiXCR, with one record for every CDR3 protein. The sample holds 70,000 to 90,000 distinct CDR3 sequences, 15% to 20% seen once. The source material was PBMCs, sampled before treatment. The origin of the receptors is a male donor with prostate cancer. Both conserved end residues are part of each CDR3. The D gene is left open where the match is weak. Not all rows give a size; the values are once, few, many and, for expanded clones, a class.

CDR3 length	J gene	D gene	V gene	clone size	CDR3 protein	CDR3 DNA
13	TRBJ2-2	.	TRBV7-9	many	CASSYYSTGELFF	TGTGCCAGCAGTTACTATAGCACCGGGGAGCTGTTTTTT
14	TRBJ2-3	.	TRBV6-6	medium-sized	CASSLGGAQDTQYF	TGTGCCAGCAGTCTGGGGGGGGCCCAAGATACGCAGTATTTT
16	TRBJ2-2	TRBD1	TRBV6-1	many	CASSPADRGHTGELFF	TGTGCCAGCAGCCCAGCGGACAGGGGGCACACCGGGGAGCTGTTTTTT
13	TRBJ2-5	TRBD2	TRBV10-2	many	CASLRSGGETQYF	TGCGCCAGCCTACGCAGCGGGGGGGAGACCCAGTACTTC
17	TRBJ2-5	TRBD2	TRBV5-4	few	CASSPDSLAGYQETQYF	TGTGCCAGCAGCCCTGATTCGCTAGCGGGGTACCAAGAGACCCAGTACTTC
13	TRBJ2-2	.	TRBV27	.	CASRPVNTGELFF	TGTGCCAGCAGGCCGGTGAACACCGGGGAGCTGTTTTTT
15	TRBJ2-2	.	TRBV5-1	few	CASSLGTAGTGELFF	TGCGCCAGCAGCTTGGGGACGGCGGGGACCGGGGAGCTGTTTTTT
14	TRBJ2-7	.	TRBV25-1	.	CASSESGWGDEQYF	TGTGCCAGCAGTGAATCTGGCTGGGGGGACGAGCAGTACTTC
16	TRBJ2-1	TRBD2	TRBV10-3	many	CAISEGAAGDDNEQFF	TGTGCCATCAGTGAGGGGGCAGCGGGGGACGACAATGAGCAGTTCTTC
13	TRBJ2-7	.	TRBV29-1	many	CSVGERAVSGQYF	TGCAGCGTTGGAGAGAGGGCGGTTAGCGGGCAGTACTTC
14	TRBJ1-1	.	TRBV9	many	CASNEDGGFTEAFF	TGTGCCAGCAATGAGGATGGAGGGTTCACTGAAGCTTTCTTT
16	TRBJ2-4	TRBD1	TRBV6-5	.	CASSAQGASAKNIQYF	TGTGCCAGCAGTGCCCAGGGGGCGTCAGCCAAAAACATTCAGTACTTC
14	TRBJ2-5	.	TRBV10-1	many	CASSEGGGEGTQYF	TGCGCCAGCAGTGAAGGAGGGGGCGAAGGGACCCAGTACTTC
14	TRBJ1-5	.	TRBV19	few	CASMEGYSNQPQHF	TGTGCCAGTATGGAGGGGTATAGCAATCAGCCCCAGCATTTT
15	TRBJ2-5	.	TRBV6-1	.	CASSYSATGQETQYF	TGTGCCAGCAGTTACTCTGCCACGGGGCAAGAGACCCAGTACTTC
13	TRBJ2-5	.	TRBV12-3/TRBV12-4	.	CASQLRGRETQYF	TGTGCCAGCCAACTCCGGGGGCGAGAGACCCAGTACTTC
18	TRBJ2-2	TRBD1	TRBV6-9	.	CASSYATGAVRLTGELFF	TGTGCCAGCAGTTACGCGACAGGGGCCGTACGACTAACCGGGGAGCTGTTTTTT
16	TRBJ2-7	TRBD1	TRBV6-2/TRBV6-3	many	CASSRDIRTGSYEQYF	TGTGCCAGCAGTCGAGATATCCGGACAGGCTCCTACGAGCAGTACTTC
14	TRBJ2-1	.	TRBV7-2	many	CASSLRVSYNEQFF	TGTGCCAGCAGCTTACGGGTTTCCTACAATGAGCAGTTCTTC
15	TRBJ2-7	TRBD1	TRBV23-1	many	CASSRTGPLSYEQYF	TGCGCCAGCAGTCGGACAGGGCCGTTATCCTACGAGCAGTACTTC
14	TRBJ2-7	.	TRBV9	many	CASSVGGKTYEQYF	TGTGCCAGCAGCGTAGGGGGCAAAACCTACGAGCAGTACTTC
15	TRBJ2-2	TRBD2	TRBV5-1	few	CASMIGSGSTGELFF	TGCGCCAGCATGATCGGTAGCGGGAGCACCGGGGAGCTGTTTTTT
13	TRBJ2-1	.	TRBV9	many	CASSVRQYNEQFF	TGTGCCAGCAGCGTTAGACAGTACAATGAGCAGTTCTTC
17	TRBJ2-7	.	TRBV12-3/TRBV12-4	many	CASSPRVPTDRGYEQYF	TGTGCCAGCAGTCCCCGTGTCCCGACGGATAGGGGCTACGAGCAGTACTTC
18	TRBJ2-7	TRBD1	TRBV6-2/TRBV6-3	many	CASSLTGSGRTTPYEQYF	TGTGCCAGCAGTCTGACAGGGTCGGGACGGACGACACCCTACGAGCAGTACTTC
14	TRBJ1-5	.	TRBV12-3/TRBV12-4	.	CASSPGYGSQPQHF	TGTGCCAGCAGTCCGGGCTACGGGAGTCAGCCCCAGCATTTT
11	TRBJ2-5	.	TRBV3-1	many	CASSQQETQYF	TGTGCCAGCAGCCAACAAGAGACCCAGTACTTC
15	TRBJ2-1	TRBD2	TRBV20-1	.	CSARQTGRGYNEQFF	TGCAGTGCTAGACAAACCGGGAGGGGTTACAATGAGCAGTTCTTC
14	TRBJ1-2	.	TRBV4-1	many	CASSQGTSWYGYTF	TGCGCCAGCAGCCAGGGGACTTCTTGGTATGGCTACACCTTC
17	TRBJ2-1	.	TRBV7-2	many	CASSFGGGPAGNDEQFF	TGTGCCAGCAGCTTTGGTGGGGGCCCGGCGGGAAACGATGAGCAGTTCTTC
13	TRBJ1-2	.	TRBV11-2	many	CASSLNNNYGYTF	TGTGCCAGCAGCTTAAATAATAACTATGGCTACACCTTC
18	TRBJ2-1	.	TRBV7-8	many	CASSLRPTGTRSYNEQFF	TGTGCCAGCAGCTTACGACCGACGGGGACCCGCTCCTACAATGAGCAGTTCTTC
11	TRBJ2-1	TRBD2	TRBV20-1	many	CSAMTSGGIIF	TGCAGTGCTATGACTTCGGGGGGAATAATCTTC
13	TRBJ1-6	TRBD1	TRBV30	few	CAWSPGGYSPLHF	TGTGCCTGGTCCCCAGGGGGCTATTCACCCCTCCACTTT
15	TRBJ1-1	.	TRBV11-2	many	CASSLAGVMNTEAFF	TGTGCCAGCAGCTTAGCAGGGGTAATGAACACTGAAGCTTTCTTT
15	TRBJ1-3	.	TRBV4-3	many	CASSQGGASGNTIYF	TGCGCCAGCAGCCAAGGGGGGGCCTCTGGAAACACCATATATTTT
14	TRBJ1-5	TRBD1	TRBV10-3	many	CAISEGQGNQPQHF	TGTGCCATCAGTGAGGGACAGGGCAATCAGCCCCAGCATTTT
14	TRBJ2-2	.	TRBV6-1	.	CASGRGWDTGELFF	TGTGCCAGCGGGAGGGGGTGGGACACCGGGGAGCTGTTTTTT
15	TRBJ2-5	.	TRBV6-2/TRBV6-3	many	CASEPLGLLQETQYF	TGTGCCAGCGAACCTTTGGGACTTCTACAAGAGACCCAGTACTTC
14	TRBJ2-3	TRBD2	TRBV15	many	CATSGGGTTDTQYF	TGTGCCACCAGCGGCGGGGGGACCACAGATACGCAGTATTTT